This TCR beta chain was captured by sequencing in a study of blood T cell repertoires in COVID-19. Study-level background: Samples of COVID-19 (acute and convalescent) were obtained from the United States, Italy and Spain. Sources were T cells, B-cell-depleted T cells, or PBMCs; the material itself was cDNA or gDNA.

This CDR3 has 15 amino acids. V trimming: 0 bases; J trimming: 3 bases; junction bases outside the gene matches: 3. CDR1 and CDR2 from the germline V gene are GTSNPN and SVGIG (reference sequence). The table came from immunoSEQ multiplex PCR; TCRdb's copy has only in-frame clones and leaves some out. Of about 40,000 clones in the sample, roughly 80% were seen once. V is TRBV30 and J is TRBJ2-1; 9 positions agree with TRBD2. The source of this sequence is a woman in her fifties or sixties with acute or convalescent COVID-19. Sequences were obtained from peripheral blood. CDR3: CAWSVRTSDYNEQFF. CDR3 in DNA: TGTGCCTGGAGTGTCAGGACTAGCGACTACAATGAGCAGTTCTTC.